Listed below are T cell receptor beta chains from one sample, sequenced in a study of chemoradiotherapy in HPV16-positive cancers. Measured with immunoSEQ multiplex PCR; TCRdb has only the in-frame clones, and not every one. In the table there are under 70,000 clones, about nine tenths of which are singletons. The starting material was blood, obtained from a patient who underwent chemoradiotherapy. All receptors come from a human donor with HPV-associated anogenital cancer. Each CDR3 is given with its conserved first and last residue. Each record gives: CDR3 protein, CDR3 DNA, J gene, V gene, clone size, D gene. D genes are given only for firm matches. Clone sizes are given selectively: once, few, many, or a class where the clone is expanded.

cdr3_aa: CAISEGPSSYNEQFF
cdr3_nt: TGTGCCATCAGTGAGGGACCGAGCTCCTACAATGAGCAGTTCTTC
j_call: TRBJ2-1
v_call: TRBV10-3
clone_size: NA
d_call: NA

cdr3_aa: CASSQDAVGELFF
cdr3_nt: TGCGCCAGCAGCCAAGATGCGGTGGGGGAGCTGTTTTTT
j_call: TRBJ2-2
v_call: TRBV4-3
clone_size: NA
d_call: NA

cdr3_aa: CASTSSGAGESGYTF
cdr3_nt: TGTGCCAGTACTTCCTCCGGGGCAGGGGAGAGTGGCTACACCTTC
j_call: TRBJ1-2
v_call: TRBV19
clone_size: NA
d_call: NA

cdr3_aa: CAWALSPRADTQYF
cdr3_nt: TGTGCCTGGGCGCTCTCGCCCCGGGCAGATACGCAGTATTTT
j_call: TRBJ2-3
v_call: TRBV30
clone_size: NA
d_call: NA

cdr3_aa: CASSIDPAIYNEQFF
cdr3_nt: TGTGCCAGTAGTATCGACCCCGCTATCTACAATGAGCAGTTCTTC
j_call: TRBJ2-1
v_call: TRBV19
clone_size: NA
d_call: NA

cdr3_aa: CASSGLAGGPDTQYF
cdr3_nt: TGTGCCAGCAGCGGACTAGCGGGAGGGCCAGATACGCAGTATTTT
j_call: TRBJ2-3
v_call: TRBV9
clone_size: NA
d_call: TRBD2

cdr3_aa: CAITGQGYGYTF
cdr3_nt: TGTGCCATCACCGGACAGGGCTATGGCTACACCTTC
j_call: TRBJ1-2
v_call: TRBV10-3
clone_size: NA
d_call: TRBD1

cdr3_aa: CASSPRDEKLFF
cdr3_nt: TGTGCCAGCTCACCTCGGGATGAAAAACTGTTTTTT
j_call: TRBJ1-4
v_call: TRBV18
clone_size: NA
d_call: NA

cdr3_aa: CASSPGAGGNEQFF
cdr3_nt: TGTGCCAGCAGCCCCGGGGCGGGGGGCAATGAGCAGTTCTTC
j_call: TRBJ2-1
v_call: TRBV7-8
clone_size: NA
d_call: TRBD2

cdr3_aa: CASSLGRTNEKLFF
cdr3_nt: TGCGCCAGCAGCTTAGGGAGGACTAATGAAAAACTGTTTTTT
j_call: TRBJ1-4
v_call: TRBV5-1
clone_size: NA
d_call: NA

cdr3_aa: CASSGVSGFVHEQYF
cdr3_nt: TGTGCCAGCAGTGGGGTTAGCGGGTTCGTCCACGAGCAGTACTTC
j_call: TRBJ2-7
v_call: TRBV2
clone_size: NA
d_call: TRBD2

cdr3_aa: CASTRGTGANYGYTF
cdr3_nt: TGTGCCAGCACTCGCGGGACAGGGGCAAACTATGGCTACACCTTC
j_call: TRBJ1-2
v_call: TRBV6-6
clone_size: NA
d_call: TRBD1

cdr3_aa: CASSRAQGAGELFF
cdr3_nt: TGTGCCAGCAGTCGGGCTCAGGGGGCCGGGGAGCTGTTTTTT
j_call: TRBJ2-2
v_call: TRBV27
clone_size: NA
d_call: TRBD1

cdr3_aa: CASSQEAQRTQYF
cdr3_nt: TGTGCCAGCAGCCAAGAGGCCCAGCGGACCCAGTACTTC
j_call: TRBJ2-5
v_call: TRBV7-2
clone_size: once
d_call: NA

cdr3_aa: CASSLEPIGLHHNEQFF
cdr3_nt: TGTGCCAGCAGCTTAGAACCGATCGGGCTACACCACAATGAGCAGTTCTTC
j_call: TRBJ2-1
v_call: TRBV7-9
clone_size: NA
d_call: NA

cdr3_aa: CASSVEGTSSTDTQYF
cdr3_nt: TGTGCCAGCAGCGTTGAAGGGACATCTAGCACAGATACGCAGTATTTT
j_call: TRBJ2-3
v_call: TRBV9
clone_size: NA
d_call: NA

cdr3_aa: CASGDRANSPLHF
cdr3_nt: TGTGCCAGCGGTGACAGGGCCAATTCACCCCTCCACTTT
j_call: TRBJ1-6
v_call: TRBV6-4
clone_size: NA
d_call: TRBD1

cdr3_aa: CASSPLGRGLGYTF
cdr3_nt: TGTGCCAGCAGCCCATTGGGGCGAGGGCTTGGCTACACCTTC
j_call: TRBJ1-2
v_call: TRBV7-8
clone_size: few
d_call: NA

cdr3_aa: CSAIAGAEQFF
cdr3_nt: TGCAGTGCCATAGCGGGAGCTGAGCAGTTCTTC
j_call: TRBJ2-1
v_call: TRBV20-1
clone_size: once
d_call: TRBD2

cdr3_aa: CASSLAGNTEAFF
cdr3_nt: TGTGCCAGCAGCTTAGCAGGTAACACTGAAGCTTTCTTT
j_call: TRBJ1-1
v_call: TRBV7-6
clone_size: few
d_call: NA

cdr3_aa: CASSTIQSWAGELFF
cdr3_nt: TGTGCCAGCAGTACTATCCAGTCCTGGGCCGGGGAGCTGTTTTTT
j_call: TRBJ2-2
v_call: TRBV6-5
clone_size: NA
d_call: NA

cdr3_aa: CASSLGTVYSGNTIYF
cdr3_nt: TGTGCCAGCAGCTTGGGGACAGTCTACTCTGGAAACACCATATATTTT
j_call: TRBJ1-3
v_call: TRBV5-4
clone_size: NA
d_call: NA

cdr3_aa: CASSLQSSYEQYF
cdr3_nt: TGTGCCAGCAGTTTACAGAGCTCCTACGAGCAGTACTTC
j_call: TRBJ2-7
v_call: TRBV6-5
clone_size: NA
d_call: NA

cdr3_aa: CASSQVGLNYGYTF
cdr3_nt: TGCGCCAGCAGCCAAGTAGGACTTAACTATGGCTACACCTTC
j_call: TRBJ1-2
v_call: TRBV4-3
clone_size: NA
d_call: NA

cdr3_aa: CASSDFRLAGVQETQYF
cdr3_nt: TGTGCCAGCAGTGACTTCCGATTAGCGGGGGTACAGGAGACCCAGTACTTC
j_call: TRBJ2-5
v_call: TRBV2
clone_size: NA
d_call: TRBD2

cdr3_aa: CAREERNGADTQYF
cdr3_nt: TGTGCCAGGGAAGAGCGAAACGGGGCAGATACGCAGTATTTT
j_call: TRBJ2-3
v_call: TRBV2
clone_size: medium-sized
d_call: NA

cdr3_aa: CASSSRVLDEQYF
cdr3_nt: TGTGCCAGCAGCTCTAGGGTCCTCGACGAGCAGTACTTC
j_call: TRBJ2-7
v_call: TRBV7-2
clone_size: NA
d_call: NA

cdr3_aa: CSVEDRTSGSSDTQYF
cdr3_nt: TGCAGCGTTGAAGACCGGACTAGCGGGAGCTCTGATACGCAGTATTTT
j_call: TRBJ2-3
v_call: TRBV29-1
clone_size: NA
d_call: TRBD2

cdr3_aa: CAWSGTAGELFF
cdr3_nt: TGTGCCTGGAGTGGGACTGCAGGGGAGCTGTTTTTT
j_call: TRBJ2-2
v_call: TRBV30
clone_size: NA
d_call: NA

cdr3_aa: CASSEWGLGDTIYF
cdr3_nt: TGTGCCAGCAGTGAATGGGGACTTGGGGACACCATATATTTT
j_call: TRBJ1-3
v_call: TRBV25-1
clone_size: NA
d_call: NA

cdr3_aa: CASSTDSWGANEQFF
cdr3_nt: TGTGCCAGTAGTACAGATTCTTGGGGGGCCAATGAGCAGTTCTTC
j_call: TRBJ2-1
v_call: TRBV19
clone_size: NA
d_call: NA